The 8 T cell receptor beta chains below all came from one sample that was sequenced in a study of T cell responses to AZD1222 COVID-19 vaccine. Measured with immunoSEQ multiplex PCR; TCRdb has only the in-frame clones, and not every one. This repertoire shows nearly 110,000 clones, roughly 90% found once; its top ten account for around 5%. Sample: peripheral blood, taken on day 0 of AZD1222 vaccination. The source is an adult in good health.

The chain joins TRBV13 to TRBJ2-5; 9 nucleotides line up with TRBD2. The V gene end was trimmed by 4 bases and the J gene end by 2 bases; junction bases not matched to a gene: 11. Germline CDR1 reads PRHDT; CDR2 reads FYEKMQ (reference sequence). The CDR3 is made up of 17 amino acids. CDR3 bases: TGTGCCAGCAGCTCCCCAGGTAGCGGGAGTTTTCAAGAGACCCAGTACTTC. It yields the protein CASSSPGSGSFQETQYF.

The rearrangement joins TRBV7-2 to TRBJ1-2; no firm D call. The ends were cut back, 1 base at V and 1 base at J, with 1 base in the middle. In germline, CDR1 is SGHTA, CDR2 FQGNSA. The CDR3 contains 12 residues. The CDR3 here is CASSLVNYGYTF. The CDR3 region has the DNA TGTGCCAGCAGCTTAGTTAACTATGGCTACACCTTC.

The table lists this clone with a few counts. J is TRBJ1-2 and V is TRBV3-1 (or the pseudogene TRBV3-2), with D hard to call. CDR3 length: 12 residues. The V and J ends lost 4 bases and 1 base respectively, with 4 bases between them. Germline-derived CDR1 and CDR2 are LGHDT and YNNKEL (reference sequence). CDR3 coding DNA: TGTGCCAGCAGCCTTCTTAACTATGGCTACACCTTC. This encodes CASSLLNYGYTF.

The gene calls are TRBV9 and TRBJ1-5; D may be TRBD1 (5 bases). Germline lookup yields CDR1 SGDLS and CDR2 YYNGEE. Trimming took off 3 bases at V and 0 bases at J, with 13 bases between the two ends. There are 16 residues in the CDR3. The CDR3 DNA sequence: TGTGCCAGCAGCGGCGGGGACGGGGATAGCAATCAGCCCCAGCATTTT. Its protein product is CASSGGDGDSNQPQHF. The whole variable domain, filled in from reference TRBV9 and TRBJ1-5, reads DSGVTQTPKHLITATGQRVTLRCSPRSGDLSVYWYQQSLDQGLQFLIQYYNGEERAKGNILERFSAQQFPDLHSELNLSSLELGDSALYFCASSGGDGDSNQPQHFGDGTRLSIL.

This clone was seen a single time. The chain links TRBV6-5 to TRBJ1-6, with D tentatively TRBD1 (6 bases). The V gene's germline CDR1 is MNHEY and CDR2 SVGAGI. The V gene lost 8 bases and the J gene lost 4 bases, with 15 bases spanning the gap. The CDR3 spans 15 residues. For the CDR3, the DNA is TGTGCCAGCCGAGTCGCACAGGGTTATAATTCACCCCTCCACTTT. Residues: CASRVAQGYNSPLHF.

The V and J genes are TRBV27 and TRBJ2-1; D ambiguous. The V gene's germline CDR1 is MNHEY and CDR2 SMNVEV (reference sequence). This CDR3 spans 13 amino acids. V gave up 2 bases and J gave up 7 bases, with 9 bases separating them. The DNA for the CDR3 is TGTGCCAGCAGTTTACTCGGACGGAATGAGCAGTTCTTC. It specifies CASSLLGRNEQFF.

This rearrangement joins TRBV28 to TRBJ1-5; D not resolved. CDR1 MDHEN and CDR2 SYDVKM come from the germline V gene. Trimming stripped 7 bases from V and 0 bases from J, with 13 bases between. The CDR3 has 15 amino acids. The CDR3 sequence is CASTGPGYSNQPQHF. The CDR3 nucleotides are TGTGCCAGCACCGGCCCTGGGTATAGCAATCAGCCCCAGCATTTT.

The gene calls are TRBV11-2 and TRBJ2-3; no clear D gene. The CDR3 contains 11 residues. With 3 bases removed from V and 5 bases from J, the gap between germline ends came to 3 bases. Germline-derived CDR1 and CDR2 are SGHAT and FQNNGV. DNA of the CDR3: TGTGCCAGCAGCTTGAAAGATACGCAGTATTTT. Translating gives CASSLKDTQYF.